This T cell receptor beta chain was recorded in a study of T cells in Graves' hyperthyroidism and ophthalmopathy. Study results and limitations: Peripheral blood also featured most of the thyroid clonotypes expanded above 0.001.

TCR beta CDR3 region amplification was performed from RNA transcripts. A first-round RT-PCR of the TCR CDR3 used the HTBI primer set. In TCRdb, the multiplex PCR reads were re-called with MiXCR into one record per CDR3 protein. The sample includes approximately 700,000 distinct CDR3 sequences, 45% of them seen just once. Points on this clonotype: Its specificity is unknown.

Trimming shortened V by 1 base and J by 0 bases, and 10 bases separated the two germline ends. The CDR3 covers 16 residues. Germline V gives CDR1 SGHTA, CDR2 FQGNSA. Patients were excluded because of uncontrolled infection, other autoimmune disease, pregnancy or lactation. Clinicians diagnosed patients from clinical symptoms, serum thyroxine and TRAb, thyroid ultrasound and orbital computed tomography. This chain connects TRBV7-2 to TRBJ1-3; D uncertain. Sample: peripheral blood or thyroid tissue (not recorded which). The TCR comes from an adult man with Graves' disease, either hyperthyroidism or ophthalmopathy (not recorded which). The CDR3 region has the DNA TGTGCCAGCAGCTTAGTCTCACCTCTCTCTGGAAACACCATATATTTT. This sequence encodes CASSLVSPLSGNTIYF.